These 5 T cell receptor beta chains were sequenced from one sample in a study of T cells in Graves' hyperthyroidism and ophthalmopathy. Amplified TCR beta CDR3 regions came from RNA transcripts. A first-round RT-PCR of the TCR CDR3 used the HTBI primer set. TCRdb re-derived calls from the multiplex PCR reads in MiXCR, one entry per CDR3 protein. The sample carries a few hundred thousand distinct CDR3 sequences, approximately 25% recorded once. The sequenced material came from blood. The origin of the receptors is a man between 45 and 60 years old with Graves' hyperthyroidism.

This clonotype was picked up a small number of times. The chain couples TRBV12-5 to TRBJ2-3, with 14 bases aligning to TRBD2. Trimming cost V 5 bases and J 3 bases; bases outside gene matches: 4. CDR3 length: 16 amino acids. Per the germline V gene, CDR1 is LGHNT and CDR2 is FRNRAP. CDR3 residues: CASGRGLAGGTDTQYF. CDR3 coding DNA: TGTGCTAGTGGTCGAGGACTAGCGGGAGGAACAGATACGCAGTATTTT.

This clonotype was recorded at least ten times. V gene TRBV27 combines with J gene TRBJ2-1; TRBD2 aligns across 12 bases. Germline trimming cut 5 bases from V and 7 bases from J; bases unmatched to any gene: 3. The CDR3 has 14 residues. The germline CDR1 and CDR2 sequences are MNHEY and SMNVEV (reference sequence). CDR3 in amino acids: CASSLAGGHNEQFF. The CDR3 DNA follows: TGTGCCAGCAGTCTAGCGGGAGGGCATAATGAGCAGTTCTTC.

The chain joins TRBV3-1 to TRBJ2-7; D call uncertain. Germline-derived CDR1 and CDR2 are LGHDT and YNNKEL (reference sequence). The CDR3 length is 14 residues. Trimming took 1 base from V and 0 from J, leaving 7 bases between them. The DNA for the CDR3 is TGTGCCAGCAGCCAAGGGGCAAGCTCCTACGAGCAGTACTTC. It encodes CASSQGASSYEQYF.

Turning to this clonotype: A much bigger clone sits one base away, suggesting this may be a read error. The chain has TRBV11-2 and TRBJ2-5, with 7 bases identical to TRBD1. CDR3 length equals 17 residues. The V gene's germline CDR1 is SGHAT and CDR2 FQNNGV. For the CDR3, the DNA is TGTGCCAGCAGCCTCCTCCGAGACAGGGATATCCAAGAGACCCAGCACTTC. It translates to CASSLLRDRDIQETQHF.

Many counts were recorded for this clonotype. The chain is built from TRBV2 and TRBJ2-3, with TRBD2 matching 11 bases. The V gene end was trimmed by 7 bases and the J gene end by 6 bases; junction bases not matched to a gene: 3. Germline CDR1 and CDR2: SNHLY and FYNNEI. This CDR3 is 13 amino acids long. The CDR3: CASILAGDDTQYF. CDR3 nucleotides: TGTGCCAGCATACTAGCGGGAGATGATACGCAGTATTTT.